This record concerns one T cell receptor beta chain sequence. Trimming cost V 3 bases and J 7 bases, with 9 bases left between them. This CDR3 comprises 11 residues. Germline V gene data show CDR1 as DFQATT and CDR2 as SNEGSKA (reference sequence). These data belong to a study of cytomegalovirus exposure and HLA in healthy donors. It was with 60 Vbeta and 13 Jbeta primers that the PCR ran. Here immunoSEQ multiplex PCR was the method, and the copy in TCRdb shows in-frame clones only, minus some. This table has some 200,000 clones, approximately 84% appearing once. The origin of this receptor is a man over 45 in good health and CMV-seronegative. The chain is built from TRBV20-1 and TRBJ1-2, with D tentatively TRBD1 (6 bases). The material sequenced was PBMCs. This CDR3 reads CSARGGAGYTF. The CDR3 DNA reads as TGCAGTGCTAGGGGGGGGGCTGGCTACACCTTC.